The clone carrying this T cell receptor beta chain was seen a few times. These data belong to a study of blood T cells in healthy people across ages. A second PCR of 7 to 11 cycles used a sample-barcoded 5' primer and a J-beta primer mix. All cDNA molecules were each tagged by a template-switch adaptor with 12 random nucleotides. All samples gave at least 2.5 million CDR3-containing paired-end reads. MiXCR was run by TCRdb on the 5' RACE reads, yielding one entry per CDR3 protein. The table lists about 1,400,000 distinct CDR3 sequences, around 42% of them singletons. The junction had 10 bases not matched to a gene; V was cut back by 0 bases and J by 0 bases. This CDR3 region has 19 residues.

This sequence originates from a young woman in good health. The genes are TRBV6-7 and TRBJ2-1, with 8 bases that match TRBD2. TRBV6-7 is an ORF, with its function uncertain. Sequencing used blood. CDR3 in amino acids: CASSYSPRSGGSSYNEQFF. Here the CDR3 DNA reads TGTGCCAGCAGTTACTCGCCACGAAGCGGGGGTAGCTCCTACAATGAGCAGTTCTTC.